This TCR beta chain was recovered during a study of tumor and adjacent non-tumor tissue in lung cancer. Study at large: The cohort had about a dozen adenocarcinoma, 2 squamous cell and 1 small cell patients. Aged about 30 to 85 years, patients included nine to ten men and about five women with stage I to III disease.

Germline-derived CDR1 and CDR2 are SGHRS and YFSETQ. This CDR3 has 16 residues. Between the trimmed V and J ends, which lost 0 bases and 0 bases, there was a span of 9 bases. Three rounds of nested PCR, following a modified ARM-PCR protocol, produced the TCRbeta library. TCRdb redid the calling of the multiplex PCR reads with MiXCR, one entry per CDR3 protein. This table has 60,000 to 90,000 distinct CDR3 sequences, around 70% appearing once. General study findings and limits: Normal lung showed higher cumulative top 100 clone frequency than tumor.

A few counts support this clonotype. What it binds is unknown. The template was RNA from unsorted bulk tissue. Distant lung tissue was collected more than 3 cm away from the tumor edge. This clonotype was sampled from a woman in her forties or fifties with non-small cell lung cancer. The source material was distant non-tumor lung tissue. This chain links TRBV5-1 with TRBJ1-4; D call uncertain. The CDR3 bases are TGCGCCAGCAGCTTGGGAGGAGACGCAACTAATGAAAAACTGTTTTTT. Amino acid sequence: CASSLGGDATNEKLFF.